This T cell receptor (beta chain) comes out of a study of blood T cell repertoires in COVID-19. This CDR3 is 11 amino acids long. Trimming left V 5 bases short and J 12 bases short, with 11 bases between. CDR1 and CDR2 (germline): MDHEN, SYDVKM. Study processing details: Estimates of nucleated cell counts were drawn from the amplification of reference gene primers. The protocol was immunoSEQ multiplex PCR, while the TCRdb copy is restricted to in-frame clones and leaves out a portion. The D gene and trimming were derived from the DNA, and the V and J assignments and clone size from that table. The sample contains more than 400,000 clones, over 75% of which appear only once.

The chain is built from TRBV28 and TRBJ2-1; D not resolved. Sequencing was done on a sample of peripheral blood. This receptor was obtained from a human donor in a cohort sampled during active COVID-19. In DNA, the CDR3 is TGTGCCAGCAGTGGGCGTTTGGGGCAGTTCTTC. This translates into CASSGRLGQFF.